This TCR beta chain was obtained from a study of blood T cell repertoires in COVID-19. Looking at the study overall: Spain, Italy and the United States supplied samples that represented acute and convalescent COVID-19. T cells, B-cell-depleted T cells, or PBMCs supplied cDNA or gDNA.

V was trimmed by 3 bases and J by 0 bases, leaving 9 bases between them. The CDR3 is 15 residues long. Germline V gene data show CDR1 as MNHEY and CDR2 as SMNVEV (reference sequence). Original processing notes: For nucleated cells, counts were estimated from reference gene primer amplification. Data came from immunoSEQ multiplex PCR; TCRdb stores just in-frame clones and leaves some out. The DNA was the basis for D and trimming; V, J and clone size are from that table. The table has 45,000 to 60,000 clones, approximately 88% seen once. The V and J genes are TRBV27 and TRBJ2-1; D may be TRBD2 (6 bases). The clonotype originates from a man aged 50-60 years with active COVID-19. Sequenced input: peripheral blood. The chain's CDR3 is CASSFRGSSYNEQFF. CDR3 coding DNA: TGTGCCAGCAGTTTTCGGGGGAGCTCCTACAATGAGCAGTTCTTC.